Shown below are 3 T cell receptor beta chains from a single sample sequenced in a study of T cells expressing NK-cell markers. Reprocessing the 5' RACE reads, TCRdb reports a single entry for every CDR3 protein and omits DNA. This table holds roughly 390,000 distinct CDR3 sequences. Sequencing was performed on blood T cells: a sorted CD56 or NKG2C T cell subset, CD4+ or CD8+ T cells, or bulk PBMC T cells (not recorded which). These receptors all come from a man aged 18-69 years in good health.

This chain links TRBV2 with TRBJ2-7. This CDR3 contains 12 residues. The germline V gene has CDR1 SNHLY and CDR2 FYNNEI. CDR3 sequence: CASRVLGYEQYF.

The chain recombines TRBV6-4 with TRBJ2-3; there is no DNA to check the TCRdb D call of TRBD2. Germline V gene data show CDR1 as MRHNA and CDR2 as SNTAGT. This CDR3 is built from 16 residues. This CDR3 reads CASSDSRRGHEGTQYF.

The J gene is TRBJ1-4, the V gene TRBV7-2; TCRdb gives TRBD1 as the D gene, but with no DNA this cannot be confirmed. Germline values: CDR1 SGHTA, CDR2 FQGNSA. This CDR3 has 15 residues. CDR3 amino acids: CASSLGGTGDEKLFF.